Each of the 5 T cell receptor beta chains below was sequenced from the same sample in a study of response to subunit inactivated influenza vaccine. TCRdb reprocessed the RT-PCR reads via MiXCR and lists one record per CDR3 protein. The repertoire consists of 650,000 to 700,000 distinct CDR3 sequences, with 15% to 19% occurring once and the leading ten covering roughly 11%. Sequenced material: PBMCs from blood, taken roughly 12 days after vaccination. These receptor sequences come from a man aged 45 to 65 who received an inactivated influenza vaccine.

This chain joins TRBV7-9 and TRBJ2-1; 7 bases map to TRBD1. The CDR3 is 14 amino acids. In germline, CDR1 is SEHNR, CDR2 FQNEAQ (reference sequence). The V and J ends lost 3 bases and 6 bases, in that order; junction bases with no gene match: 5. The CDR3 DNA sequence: TGTGCCAGCAGCTTCGGACAGGCAGGCAATGAGCAGTTCTTC. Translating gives CASSFGQAGNEQFF.

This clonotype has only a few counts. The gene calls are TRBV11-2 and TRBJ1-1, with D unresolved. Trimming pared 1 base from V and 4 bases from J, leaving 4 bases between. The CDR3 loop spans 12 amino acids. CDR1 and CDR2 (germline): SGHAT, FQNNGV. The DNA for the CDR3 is TGTGCCAGCAGCTTAGGTCTCACTGAAGCTTTCTTT. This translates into CASSLGLTEAFF.

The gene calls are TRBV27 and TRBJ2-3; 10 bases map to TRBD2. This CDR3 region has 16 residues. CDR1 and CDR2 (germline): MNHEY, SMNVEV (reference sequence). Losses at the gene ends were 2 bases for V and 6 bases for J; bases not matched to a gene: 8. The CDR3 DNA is TGTGCCAGCAGTTTAATCAGCGGGAGGGCAGCGGATACGCAGTATTTT. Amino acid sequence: CASSLISGRAADTQYF.

The CDR3 protein is CAISEGAGELFF. CDR3 bases: TGTGCCATCAGTGAAGGGGCCGGGGAGCTGTTTTTT. The chain employs TRBV10-3 and TRBJ2-2, with TRBD1 as a possible D gene (5 bases). V was clipped by 3 bases and J by 6 bases, with 5 bases between them. Germline assignment: CDR1 ENHRY and CDR2 SYGVKD. This CDR3 comprises 12 residues.

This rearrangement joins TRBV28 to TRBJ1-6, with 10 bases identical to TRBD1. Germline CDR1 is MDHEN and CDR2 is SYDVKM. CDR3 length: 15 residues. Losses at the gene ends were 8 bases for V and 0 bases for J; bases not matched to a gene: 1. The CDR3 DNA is TGTGCCAGCGGGGACAGGGGCTCCTATAATTCACCCCTCCACTTT. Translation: CASGDRGSYNSPLHF.